Below, 26 T cell receptor beta chains from the same sample are listed, as sequenced in a study of blood T cells in healthy people across ages. With a J-beta primer mix and a sample-barcoded 5' primer, a second PCR ran about 7 to 12 cycles. TCRdb recomputed calls from the 5' RACE reads with MiXCR, one row per CDR3 protein. This table holds about a million distinct CDR3 sequences, around two fifths found once. Sequenced material: blood. The receptors were sampled from a young man in good health.

The chain links TRBV10-3 to TRBJ2-7; D perhaps matches TRBD2 (5 bases). V shed 7 bases and J shed 1 base, with 14 bases lying between them. This CDR3 is built from 14 residues. Per the germline V gene, CDR1 is ENHRY and CDR2 is SYGVKD. The CDR3 sequence is CAIKERAESYEQYF. The CDR3, as DNA: TGTGCCATCAAAGAACGAGCGGAGTCCTACGAGCAGTACTTC.

The genes are TRBV12-3 or TRBV12-4 and TRBJ1-2, with 7 bases aligning to TRBD1. The CDR3 is made up of 14 amino acids. Trimming cost V 6 bases and J 8 bases; bases outside gene matches: 12. DNA for the CDR3: TGTGCCAGCAGGCCGGGACAGTCGGATTTGGGCTACACCTTC. Translated, it gives CASRPGQSDLGYTF.

On this clonotype: The final CDR3 position lacks the conserved phenylalanine or tryptophan, pointing to a likely read error. The chain combines TRBV7-2 with TRBJ2-7; no reliable D call. The last part of the DNA fits TRBJ2-5 better; the J call may be wrong. Germline lookup yields CDR1 SGHTA and CDR2 FQGNSA. This CDR3 has 13 residues. CDR3: CASSFEQEGTQYL. Written as DNA, the CDR3 is TGTGCCAGCAGCTTTGAACAAGAAGGGACCCAGTACTTG.

The chain combines TRBV27 with TRBJ2-1; D perhaps matches TRBD2 (5 bases). Germline CDR1 MNHEY, CDR2 SMNVEV (reference sequence). This CDR3 is 14 amino acids long. With 7 bases removed from V and 10 bases from J, the gap between germline ends came to 20 bases. CDR3 sequence reads: CASNNRAGWEEQFF. The CDR3 nucleotides read TGTGCCAGCAACAATAGGGCGGGTTGGGAGGAGCAGTTCTTC.

The rearrangement joins TRBV20-1 to TRBJ2-2; tentatively, D is TRBD1 (5 bases). The germline V gene encodes CDR1 DFQATT and CDR2 SNEGSKA (reference sequence). This CDR3 spans 16 amino acids. V was cut by 4 bases and J by 0 bases, with 15 bases left in between. The CDR3 here is CSAIPDSIPNTGELFF. DNA for the CDR3: TGCAGTGCTATTCCCGACAGTATTCCGAACACCGGGGAGCTGTTTTTT.

The chain recombines TRBV20-1 with TRBJ1-1; perhaps TRBD1 as D (6 bases). Trimming took 2 bases from V and 3 from J, leaving 16 bases between them. The CDR3 sequence is 15 residues long. The V gene's germline CDR1 is DFQATT and CDR2 SNEGSKA (reference sequence). The CDR3 region is CSARNVGGGDTEAFF. The DNA for the CDR3 is TGCAGTGCTAGAAATGTAGGAGGGGGGGACACTGAAGCTTTCTTT.

The chain has TRBV12-3 or TRBV12-4 and TRBJ1-4; TRBD1 is a possible D gene (5 bases). CDR3 length: 16 residues. V shed 1 base and J shed 8 bases, with 17 bases lying between them. CDR3 sequence (DNA): TGTGCCAGCAGTTTAGGCGGGGGGAAGATAGAAGAAAAACTGTTTTTT. As protein: CASSLGGGKIEEKLFF.

The chain joins TRBV6-2 or TRBV6-3 to TRBJ1-1; D call uncertain. Germline V gene sequence: CDR1 MNHEY, CDR2 SVGEGT. The CDR3 is 14 amino acids. V was shortened by 5 bases and J by 6 bases, with 16 bases between the two germline ends. CDR3 loop: CASSQRMGESEAFF. In nucleotides, the CDR3 is TGTGCCAGCAGTCAGCGGATGGGAGAGTCTGAAGCTTTCTTT.

This clonotype turned up a few times. This rearrangement joins TRBV20-1 to TRBJ2-3, with D perhaps matching TRBD1 or TRBD2 (5 bases each). The CDR3 sequence is 15 residues long. Germline V gene data show CDR1 as DFQATT and CDR2 as SNEGSKA (reference sequence). Trimming shortened V by 5 bases and J by 2 bases, and 17 bases separated the two germline ends. CDR3 bases: TGCAGTGCTCTCACCGGGACGGACCACACAGATACGCAGTATTTT. Translating gives CSALTGTDHTDTQYF.

The CDR3 bases are TGTGCCAGCTCCCCAACTAGCTGGGAGCAGTACTTC. Amino acids: CASSPTSWEQYF. The chain couples TRBV18 to TRBJ2-7; a weak D match, TRBD2 (6 bases). Per germline, CDR1 KGHSH and CDR2 LQKENI. CDR3 length: 12 amino acids. Between the trimmed V and J ends, which lost 6 bases and 7 bases, there was a span of 13 bases.

This clonotype came up many times. The CDR3 DNA follows: TGTGCCAGCAGCCCCACCGACATTCAGTACTTC. Its translation: CASSPTDIQYF. The chain employs TRBV7-9 and TRBJ2-4; D gene ambiguous. Germline assignment: CDR1 SEHNR and CDR2 FQNEAQ (reference sequence). The CDR3 length is 11 residues. The germline V and J ends were trimmed by 5 bases and 8 bases, with 7 bases remaining between them.

The chain carries TRBV20-1 and TRBJ1-1; 7 positions agree with TRBD1. The germline V gene has CDR1 DFQATT and CDR2 SNEGSKA (reference sequence). V was pared by 3 bases and J by 7 bases, with 8 bases of the junction left unmatched. CDR3 length equals 13 residues. CDR3: CSARKLTGLEAFF. In nucleotides, the CDR3 is TGCAGTGCTAGGAAATTGACAGGGCTTGAAGCTTTCTTT.

The chain recombines TRBV20-1 with TRBJ2-1; 7 bases are shared with TRBD2. The CDR3 has 12 amino acids. V shed 7 bases and J 2 bases; nucleotides not matched to a gene: 2. Germline V gene data show CDR1 as DFQATT and CDR2 as SNEGSKA (reference sequence). The CDR3 DNA reads as TGCAGTGGGGGAGGGGCCTACAATGAGCAGTTCTTC. Amino acids: CSGGGAYNEQFF.

The gene calls are TRBV20-1 and TRBJ1-5, with D unclear. V was cut by 5 bases and J by 0 bases, with 20 bases left in between. Germline-derived CDR1 and CDR2 are DFQATT and SNEGSKA (reference sequence). This CDR3 has 17 residues. CDR3 in DNA: TGCAGTGCTCGCGGTCAGGAGATAATATATAGCAATCAGCCCCAGCATTTT. Translation: CSARGQEIIYSNQPQHF.

The chain combines TRBV3-1 with TRBJ2-1, with 8 bases lining up with TRBD1. The CDR3 extends over 15 amino acids. V trimming: 0 bases; J trimming: 8 bases; junction bases outside the gene matches: 6. Looked up from germline, CDR1 is LGHDT and CDR2 is YNNKEL (reference sequence). The CDR3 DNA sequence: TGTGCCAGCAGCCAAGAGCCAGGGGGCTGGGATGAGCAGTTCTTC. This sequence encodes CASSQEPGGWDEQFF.

The chain is built from TRBV6-6 and TRBJ2-5; D remains ambiguous. The CDR3 length is 17 residues. Trimming left V 0 bases short and J 2 bases short, with 16 bases between. In germline, CDR1 is MNHNY, CDR2 SVGAGI (reference sequence). For the CDR3, the DNA is TGTGCCAGCAGTTACTCGATAAAGGAGCTACTACAAGAGACCCAGTACTTC. Translating it yields CASSYSIKELLQETQYF.

A few counts support this clonotype. This chain connects TRBV14 to TRBJ2-7, with D uncertain. Trimming cost V 3 bases and J 7 bases, with 13 bases left between them. The CDR3 contains 13 residues. Germline V gene sequence: CDR1 SGHDN, CDR2 FVKESK. CDR3 sequence (DNA): TGTGCCAGCAGCCAGTGGGTCTACAATGAGCAGTACTTC. Translating gives CASSQWVYNEQYF. The whole variable domain, remainder taken from reference TRBV14 and TRBJ2-7, is EAGVTQFPSHSVIEKGQTVTLRCDPISGHDNLYWYRRVMGKEIKFLLHFVKESKQDESGMPNNRFLAERTGGTYSTLKVQPAELEDSGVYFCASSQWVYNEQYFGPGTRLTVT.

J is TRBJ1-2 and V is TRBV12-3 or TRBV12-4; D perhaps matches TRBD1 (6 bases). This CDR3 has 14 amino acids. The V gene lost 6 bases and the J gene lost 11 bases, with 22 bases spanning the gap. CDR3 sequence (DNA): TGTGCCAGCAGCCCAACCCGGACAGACTCTGGGTACACCTTC. It codes for CASSPTRTDSGYTF.

This clonotype came up a few times. The chain employs TRBV12-3 or TRBV12-4 and TRBJ2-1; D gene unclear. This CDR3 comprises 13 residues. Deletions cut 2 bases from V and 7 bases from J, with 9 bases between. CDR3: CASSLRSGNEQFF. Here the CDR3 DNA reads TGTGCCAGCAGTTTACGGTCCGGTAATGAGCAGTTCTTC.

The gene calls are TRBV7-2 and TRBJ2-3; 7 bases are shared with TRBD2. The V gene's germline CDR1 is SGHTA and CDR2 FQGNSA. The trim removed 3 bases at V and 1 base at J, leaving 7 bases unmatched. This CDR3 has 16 amino acids. The chain's CDR3 is CASSLTDGGGTDTQYF. CDR3 nucleotides: TGTGCCAGCAGCTTGACAGATGGGGGGGGCACAGATACGCAGTATTTT.

The V gene is TRBV27, the J gene TRBJ2-3; no firm D call. V lost 2 bases and J lost 1, with 10 bases in between. This CDR3 comprises 15 residues. Germline CDR1 MNHEY, CDR2 SMNVEV (reference sequence). The CDR3 region has the DNA TGTGCCAGCAGTTTAAATAGGGTCGGCACAGATACGCAGTATTTT. Its protein product is CASSLNRVGTDTQYF.

V gene TRBV6-2 or TRBV6-3 combines with J gene TRBJ2-1; 10 bases map to TRBD2. Germline values: CDR1 MNHEY, CDR2 SVGEGT. The CDR3 contains 16 residues. After removal of 5 bases from V and 9 bases from J, the junction contained 13 bases not matched to a gene. CDR3 sequence: CASSAGTSDFISEQFF. The CDR3 bases are TGTGCCAGCAGTGCCGGGACTAGCGATTTTATTAGTGAGCAGTTCTTC.

This clonotype has more than one count but fewer than ten. The chain uses TRBV20-1 and TRBJ1-4, with a possible D match to TRBD1 (5 bases). CDR3 length equals 16 residues. The germline V and J ends were trimmed by 0 bases and 0 bases, with 11 bases remaining between them. The germline gives CDR1 DFQATT, CDR2 SNEGSKA (reference sequence). CDR3 coding DNA: TGCAGTGCTAGAGATTGGGGGTCCGCAACTAATGAAAAACTGTTTTTT. It codes for CSARDWGSATNEKLFF.

Concerning this clonotype: At one end the junction does not follow the germline gene, possibly because of a read error. This sequence joins TRBV25-1 and TRBJ2-7; D possibly corresponds to TRBD1 (5 bases). The CDR3 extends over 14 amino acids. The V gene's germline CDR1 is MGHDK and CDR2 SYGVNS. The CDR3: CASSALRVSSEQYF. The CDR3 nucleotides read TGTGCCAGCAGTGCGCTCAGGGTCTCCTCCGAGCAGTACTTC.

The chain employs TRBV4-3 and TRBJ2-2; no firm D call. CDR3 size: 17 residues. Germline-derived CDR1 and CDR2 are LGHNA and YSLEER. V was trimmed by 0 bases and J by 1 base, leaving 12 bases between them. Here the CDR3 reads CASSQDYGVGNTGELFF. CDR3 coding DNA: TGCGCCAGCAGCCAAGATTACGGTGTAGGGAACACCGGGGAGCTGTTTTTT.

This clonotype was counted only a few times. The gene calls are TRBV7-9 and TRBJ1-1; no firm D call. CDR1 is SEHNR, CDR2 FQNEAQ, per germline (reference sequence). The CDR3 has 16 residues. V was clipped by 6 bases and J by 1 base, with 18 bases between them. This CDR3 is CASRPPGRDKNTEAFF. The CDR3 region has the DNA TGTGCCAGCAGACCCCCGGGGAGAGACAAGAACACTGAAGCTTTCTTT.